This T cell receptor beta chain is from a study of CD8+ T cells in alopecia areata. Study-wide results and limits: Possibly as an HLA-related effect, TCR sharing across patients appeared less clear than in mice. Sequencing of scalp tissue also captures the resident alphabeta T cells of normal skin.

The V segment lost 2 bases and the J segment 3 bases; nucleotides outside the gene matches: 10. This CDR3 spans 16 amino acids. In germline, CDR1 is GTSNPN, CDR2 SVGIG (reference sequence). In each case, RNA was isolated and then reverse transcribed into cDNA as the sequencing template. Data came from immunoSEQ multiplex PCR; TCRdb stores just in-frame clones and leaves some out. The data contain more than 100,000 clones, 45% to 60% of them singletons. Both CD4+ and CD8+ T cells were separated by sorting PBMCs. Concerning this clone: No antigen is known for it.

This receptor was taken from a human donor in good health. The chain has TRBV30 and TRBJ2-1; TRBD2 aligns across 7 bases. The sequenced material came from CD4+ T cells sorted from blood. In nucleotides, the CDR3 is TGTGCCTGGAGTCCACCCTGGGGCGGGGGCTACAATGAGCAGTTCTTC. It is translated as CAWSPPWGGGYNEQFF.